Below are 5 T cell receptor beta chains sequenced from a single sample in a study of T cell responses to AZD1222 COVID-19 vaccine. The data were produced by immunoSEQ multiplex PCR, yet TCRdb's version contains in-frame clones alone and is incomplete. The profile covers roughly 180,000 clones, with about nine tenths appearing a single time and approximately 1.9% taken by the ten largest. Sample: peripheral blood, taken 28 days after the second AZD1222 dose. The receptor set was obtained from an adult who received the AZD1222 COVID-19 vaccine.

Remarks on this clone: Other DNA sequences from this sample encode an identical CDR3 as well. As DNA, the CDR3 is TGTGCCTGGACTAGCGGGGGGTACGAGCAGTACTTC. Translated, it gives CAWTSGGYEQYF. The rearrangement links TRBV30 to TRBJ2-7; 11 bases match TRBD2. Germline loops: CDR1 GTSNPN, CDR2 SVGIG (reference sequence). This CDR3 has 12 residues. The V segment lost 4 bases and the J segment 4 bases; nucleotides outside the gene matches: 0.

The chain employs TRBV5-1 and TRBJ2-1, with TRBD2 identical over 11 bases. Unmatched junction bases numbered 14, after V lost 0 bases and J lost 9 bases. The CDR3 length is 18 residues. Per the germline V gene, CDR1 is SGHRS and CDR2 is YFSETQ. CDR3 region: CASSLDRLLAGVESEQFF. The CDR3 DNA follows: TGCGCCAGCAGCTTGGACCGATTACTAGCGGGGGTGGAGAGTGAGCAGTTCTTC.

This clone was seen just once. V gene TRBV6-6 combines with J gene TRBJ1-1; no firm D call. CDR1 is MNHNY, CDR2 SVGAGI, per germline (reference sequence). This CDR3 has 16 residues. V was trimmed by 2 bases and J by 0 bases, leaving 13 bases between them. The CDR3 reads CASSYRQSWMNTEAFF. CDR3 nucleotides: TGTGCCAGCAGTTACCGGCAGTCCTGGATGAACACTGAAGCTTTCTTT.

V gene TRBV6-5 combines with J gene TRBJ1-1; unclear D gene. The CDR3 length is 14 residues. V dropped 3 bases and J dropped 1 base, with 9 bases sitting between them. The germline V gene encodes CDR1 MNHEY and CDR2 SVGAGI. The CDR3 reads CASSYRRENTEAFF. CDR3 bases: TGTGCCAGCAGTTATCGAAGGGAGAACACTGAAGCTTTCTTT.

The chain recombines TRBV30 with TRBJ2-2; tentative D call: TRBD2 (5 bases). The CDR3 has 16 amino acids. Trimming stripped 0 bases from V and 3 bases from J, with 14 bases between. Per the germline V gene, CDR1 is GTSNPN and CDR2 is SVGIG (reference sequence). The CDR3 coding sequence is TGTGCCTGGAGTGTATCCCCAGCGGAGTACACCGGGGAGCTGTTTTTT. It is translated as CAWSVSPAEYTGELFF.